Sequencing of this T cell receptor (beta chain) was carried out in a study of T cells in Graves' hyperthyroidism and ophthalmopathy. The study's findings and limits: The majority of expanded thyroid clonotypes above 0.001 also appeared in blood.

Individuals with ophthalmopathy presented a Clinical Activity Score of at least 3, a NOSPECS grade of at least 4 and a duration under 3 months. This clonotype was recorded at least ten times. Its antigen is currently unknown. Using RNA transcripts as the source, TCR beta CDR3 regions were amplified. The HTBI primer set drove a first-round RT-PCR of the TCR CDR3. Using its own MiXCR run on the multiplex PCR reads, TCRdb lists one record per CDR3 protein. The sample has approximately 570,000 distinct CDR3 sequences, just under 20% seen once; the top ten hold roughly 47%. The sequence was collected from a man aged 40-55 years with Graves' ophthalmopathy. Sequences were obtained from blood.

The CDR3: CASSRPSGRDSYNEQFF. CDR3 coding DNA: TGTGCCAGCAGTCGACCTAGCGGGAGGGACTCCTACAATGAGCAGTTCTTC. The chain carries TRBV28 and TRBJ2-1, with 12 bases matching TRBD2. CDR3 length equals 17 residues. Looked up from germline, CDR1 is MDHEN and CDR2 is SYDVKM. The J segment lost 0 bases and the V segment lost 5 bases, leaving 5 bases of the junction unmatched.